Below, 24 T cell receptor beta chains from the same sample are listed, as sequenced in a study of CD8+ T cells in alopecia areata. Reverse transcribed after extraction, RNA yielded cDNA as the sequencing template. The data were produced by immunoSEQ multiplex PCR, yet TCRdb's version contains in-frame clones alone and is incomplete. Of more than 95,000 clones listed, roughly two thirds are singletons. Sequencing used CD4+ T cells sorted from blood. Receptors were obtained from a human donor in good health.

A single count supports this clone. This sequence joins TRBV30 and TRBJ1-1; D is unclear. The CDR3 consists of 13 residues. V dropped 5 bases and J dropped 2 bases, with 12 bases sitting between them. Per germline, CDR1 GTSNPN and CDR2 SVGIG (reference sequence). CDR3 residues: CAWDRAANTEAFF. CDR3 nucleotides: TGTGCCTGGGACCGGGCCGCCAACACTGAAGCTTTCTTT.

This clone was detected a few times. This sequence joins TRBV27 and TRBJ2-7, with D possibly TRBD2 on 6 matching bases. CDR1 is MNHEY, CDR2 SMNVEV, per germline (reference sequence). The CDR3 loop spans 13 amino acids. Trimming took 5 bases from V and 9 from J, leaving 17 bases between them. Written as DNA, the CDR3 is TGTGCCAGCAGTCCCGCGGGGTGGGCAAGGCAGTACTTC. This gives the protein CASSPAGWARQYF.

The chain carries TRBV2 and TRBJ2-6, with D perhaps TRBD1 or TRBD2 (5 bases each). This CDR3 comprises 17 residues. Germline V gives CDR1 SNHLY, CDR2 FYNNEI. V gave up 9 bases and J gave up 0 bases, with 18 bases separating them. The CDR3 coding sequence is TGTGCCAGTTCCCGAGGGACGCCGACCTCTGGGGCCAACGTCCTGACTTTC. Its translation is CASSRGTPTSGANVLTF.

This clone came up a few times. This chain joins TRBV19 and TRBJ2-5; tentative D call: TRBD1 (5 bases). The CDR3 contains 11 residues. Trimming stripped 7 bases from V and 7 bases from J, with 10 bases between. CDR1 is LNHDA, CDR2 SQIVND, per germline (reference sequence). The CDR3 bases are TGTGCCAGTAAGGGGCTCGGGACCCAGTACTTC. Amino acid sequence: CASKGLGTQYF.

The table lists this clone with a few counts. The V call is TRBV29-1, the J call TRBJ1-2; a possible D gene is TRBD1 (6 bases). The CDR3 is made up of 11 amino acids. Per germline, CDR1 SQVTM and CDR2 ANQGSEA. With 5 bases removed from V and 6 bases from J, the gap between germline ends came to 10 bases. CDR3 protein: CSVNTGNGYTF. CDR3 nucleotide sequence: TGCAGCGTTAATACAGGGAATGGCTACACCTTC.

The genes are TRBV9 and TRBJ2-7; D is unresolved. Trimming stripped 0 bases from V and 3 bases from J, with 10 bases between. The CDR3 runs 14 residues. The germline V gene has CDR1 SGDLS and CDR2 YYNGEE. The chain's CDR3 is CASSVEDGGYEQYF. The CDR3 bases are TGTGCCAGCAGCGTAGAAGACGGTGGCTACGAGCAGTACTTC.

This sequence joins TRBV29-1 and TRBJ2-3, with D uncertain. Germline V gene data show CDR1 as SQVTM and CDR2 as ANQGSEA. CDR3 length: 15 residues. Trimming shortened V by 7 bases and J by 0 bases, and 17 bases separated the two germline ends. CDR3 residues: CSAILVSTSTDTQYF. The CDR3 DNA sequence: TGCAGCGCCATTTTGGTCTCCACAAGCACAGATACGCAGTATTTT.

The gene calls are TRBV5-7 and TRBJ2-2; D is possibly TRBD1 (5 bases). TRBV5-7 is identified as an open reading frame with a role that is uncertain. The CDR3 consists of 18 residues. V was shortened by 0 bases and J by 4 bases, with 19 bases between the two germline ends. The CDR3 DNA reads as TGTGCCAGCAGCTTGGAGGTTTCAAGGCAGCAGGGCACCGGGGAGCTGTTTTTT. Encoded protein: CASSLEVSRQQGTGELFF.

The V gene is TRBV2, the J gene TRBJ2-1; D unclear. The CDR3 spans 14 residues. Trimming left V 3 bases short and J 7 bases short, with 13 bases between. Germline loops: CDR1 SNHLY, CDR2 FYNNEI. For the CDR3, the DNA is TGTGCCAGCAGTGACAGAGGCATCGGGAATGAGCAGTTCTTC. Its translation is CASSDRGIGNEQFF.

This sequence joins TRBV9 and TRBJ2-3; D might be TRBD1 (6 bases). Per germline, CDR1 SGDLS and CDR2 YYNGEE. The CDR3 runs to 15 residues. The V end was cut by 0 bases, the J end by 2 bases, with 10 bases between. CDR3 DNA: TGTGCCAGCAGCGTAGCCGACAGGATCACAGATACGCAGTATTTT. Protein sequence: CASSVADRITDTQYF. The complete variable domain, with remaining parts taken from reference TRBV9 and TRBJ2-3, reads DSGVTQTPKHLITATGQRVTLRCSPRSGDLSVYWYQQSLDQGLQFLIQYYNGEERAKGNILERFSAQQFPDLHSELNLSSLELGDSALYFCASSVADRITDTQYFGPGTRLTVL.

The V call is TRBV18, the J call TRBJ2-7; no clear D. V was clipped by 1 base and J by 3 bases, with 7 bases between them. From germline, CDR1 is KGHSH and CDR2 LQKENI. This CDR3 is 13 amino acids long. CDR3 in amino acids: CASSPLDLYEQYF. CDR3 sequence (DNA): TGTGCCAGCTCACCACTCGACCTCTACGAGCAGTACTTC.

The chain is built from TRBV5-1 and TRBJ2-1, with 7 positions matching TRBD1. The CDR3 has 15 amino acids. With V trimmed by 2 bases and J by 8 bases, 10 bases remained unmatched. CDR1 and CDR2 from the germline V gene are SGHRS and YFSETQ. The CDR3 loop is CASSFGQVVSDEQFF. The CDR3 coding sequence is TGCGCCAGCAGCTTCGGACAGGTCGTCTCGGATGAGCAGTTCTTC.

This chain joins TRBV6-5 and TRBJ2-7, with TRBD1 matching over 7 bases. Germline V CDR1 and CDR2: MNHEY, SVGAGI. The CDR3 runs to 12 residues. V lost 4 bases to trimming and J lost 7 bases; unmatched junction nucleotides: 4. DNA for the CDR3: TGTGCCAGCAGTTCCTCAGGGGGTGAGCAGTACTTC. Amino acid sequence: CASSSSGGEQYF.

V and J are TRBV15 and TRBJ2-7; TRBD1 matches at 9 bases. The CDR3 totals 15 residues. V shed 1 base, J shed 6 bases, and the junction held 7 bases outside the gene matches. Looked up from germline, CDR1 is LNHNV and CDR2 is YYDKDF (reference sequence). CDR3 sequence (DNA): TGTGCCACCAGCAGAGGAACCGGGACAGGGAGCGAGCAGTACTTC. This encodes CATSRGTGTGSEQYF.

The chain joins TRBV30 to TRBJ2-7; unclear D gene. The CDR3 is made up of 12 amino acids. Germline V gives CDR1 GTSNPN, CDR2 SVGIG (reference sequence). V shed 1 base and J shed 4 bases, with 8 bases lying between them. CDR3 sequence (DNA): TGTGCCTGGAGTGAGAACTTATACGAGCAGTACTTC. Translated: CAWSENLYEQYF.

This clone has more than one count but fewer than ten. The genes are TRBV29-1 and TRBJ2-2, with TRBD2 matching 10 bases. Germline CDR1 SQVTM, CDR2 ANQGSEA. V was pared by 6 bases and J by 1 base, with 14 bases of the junction left unmatched. The CDR3 is 18 residues long. The CDR3 spells CSVPSGSGGALNTGELFF. CDR3 DNA: TGCAGCGTACCCTCGGGGAGCGGGGGGGCCTTGAACACCGGGGAGCTGTTTTTT.

The chain is built from TRBV6-6 and TRBJ2-2; D is ambiguous. Trimming shortened V by 5 bases and J by 6 bases, and 7 bases separated the two germline ends. The germline gives CDR1 MNHNY, CDR2 SVGAGI (reference sequence). This CDR3 is built from 12 residues. The CDR3 region has the DNA TGTGCCAGCAGTCACGTACCCGGGGAGCTGTTTTTT. Translating gives CASSHVPGELFF.

The rearrangement joins TRBV13 to TRBJ2-7; D is undetermined. The CDR3 spans 15 residues. V lost 3 bases and J 2 bases, leaving 14 bases between the germline ends. Per germline, CDR1 PRHDT and CDR2 FYEKMQ (reference sequence). CDR3 DNA sequence: TGTGCCAGCAGCTTTATGCGAGAGGAAACCTACGAGCAGTACTTC. Protein sequence: CASSFMREETYEQYF.

The rearrangement joins TRBV30 to TRBJ1-1, with D hard to call. Trimming removed 2 bases at V and 8 bases at J, with 12 bases between. Germline V gene lookup returns CDR1 GTSNPN and CDR2 SVGIG (reference sequence). The CDR3 has 12 amino acids. Here the CDR3 DNA reads TGTGCCTGGAGTAGAGTATCCCCCGAAGCTTTCTTT. The encoded protein is CAWSRVSPEAFF.

This chain connects TRBV5-1 to TRBJ2-5; possibly TRBD1 or TRBD2 for D (6 bases each). The CDR3 spans 14 residues. The V end was cut by 3 bases, the J end by 1 base, with 10 bases between. Germline assignment: CDR1 SGHRS and CDR2 YFSETQ. The CDR3 DNA sequence: TGCGCCAGCAGCTGGAGGGACACCCAAGAGACCCAGTACTTC. Protein sequence: CASSWRDTQETQYF.

This chain connects TRBV2 to TRBJ2-7; TRBD2 agrees at 7 bases. The germline gives CDR1 SNHLY, CDR2 FYNNEI. Germline trimming cut 8 bases from V and 3 bases from J; bases unmatched to any gene: 7. This CDR3 region has 13 residues. The chain's CDR3 is CASETLADYEQYF. Written as DNA, the CDR3 is TGTGCCAGCGAGACCCTAGCGGACTACGAGCAGTACTTC.

V is TRBV29-1 and J is TRBJ1-4; no reliable D call. The germline V gene encodes CDR1 SQVTM and CDR2 ANQGSEA. The CDR3 has 13 amino acids. The V end lost 2 bases, the J end lost 5 bases, and 9 bases lay between the germline ends. The CDR3 DNA is TGCAGCGTTGAATACAGCCACAATGAAAAACTGTTTTTT. Encoded protein: CSVEYSHNEKLFF.

The gene calls are TRBV6-5 and TRBJ2-3, with 10 bases fitting TRBD1. This CDR3 is built from 15 residues. With V trimmed by 7 bases and J by 8 bases, 12 bases remained unmatched. The V gene's germline CDR1 is MNHEY and CDR2 SVGAGI. The CDR3 region has the DNA TGTGCCAGCACCGACGGGACAGGGGACCGGATTACGCAGTATTTT. It codes for CASTDGTGDRITQYF.

V and J are TRBV2 and TRBJ2-7; TRBD1 agrees at 9 bases. The CDR3 is 14 residues long. J lost 3 bases, V lost 6 bases, and 6 bases had no gene match. Looked up from germline, CDR1 is SNHLY and CDR2 is FYNNEI. In nucleotides, the CDR3 is TGTGCCAGCAGCACGGACAGGGGTAACTACGAGCAGTACTTC. Protein sequence: CASSTDRGNYEQYF.